One sample yielded the 20 T cell receptor beta chains listed below, sequenced in a study of T-cell memory formation after mild COVID-19. MiXCR, applied by TCRdb to the 5' RACE reads, yields one record per CDR3 protein. This table holds approximately 48,000 distinct CDR3 sequences, around 7.3% found once. The specimen sequenced was PBMCs or a T cell subset sorted from them (not recorded which). These receptors all come from a man aged 18 to 35 who had mild COVID-19 (a few samples of this study predate the infection). Cell type and time point are not known.

The J gene is TRBJ2-3, the V gene TRBV12-3 or TRBV12-4; 10 bases align to TRBD2. The V gene end was trimmed by 4 bases and the J gene end by 8 bases; junction bases not matched to a gene: 9. The CDR3 covers 15 residues. CDR3 loop: CASSSPRLAGATQYF. DNA for the CDR3: TGTGCCAGCAGTTCACCCCGGCTAGCGGGGGCTACGCAGTATTTT.

The chain is built from TRBV5-1 and TRBJ1-2, with 9 bases aligning to TRBD1. This CDR3 has 13 residues. The germline V gene encodes CDR1 SGHRS and CDR2 YFSETQ. V shed 4 bases and J 7 bases; nucleotides not matched to a gene: 5. The CDR3 coding sequence is TGCGCCAGCAGCGAGGGACAGGGAAGTGGCTACACCTTC. It codes for CASSEGQGSGYTF.

V usage is TRBV2 and J usage is TRBJ1-2; no reliable D call. Per germline, CDR1 SNHLY and CDR2 FYNNEI. Deletions cut 0 bases from V and 5 bases from J, with 10 bases between. This CDR3 has 14 residues. The CDR3: CASSEAARQYGYTF. The CDR3 DNA sequence: TGTGCCAGCAGTGAAGCGGCCAGGCAGTATGGCTACACCTTC.

This clonotype occurred many times. The genes are TRBV7-9 and TRBJ1-5; 7 bases line up with TRBD1. CDR1 SEHNR and CDR2 FQNEAQ come from the germline V gene (reference sequence). Losses at the gene ends were 5 bases for V and 0 bases for J; bases not matched to a gene: 4. The CDR3 is 15 residues long. CDR3 in amino acids: CASSPGQFSNQPQHF. CDR3 DNA sequence: TGTGCCAGCAGCCCGGGACAGTTTAGCAATCAGCCCCAGCATTTT. Full variable domain (missing parts from reference TRBV7-9 and TRBJ1-5): DTGVSQNPRHKITKRGQNVTFRCDPISEHNRLYWYRQTLGQGPEFLTYFQNEAQLEKSRLLSDRFSAERPKGSFSTLEIQRTEQGDSAMYLCASSPGQFSNQPQHFGDGTRLSIL.

This clonotype appeared many times. The V call is TRBV19, the J call TRBJ2-4; D assignment may be TRBD1 or TRBD2 (5 bases each). With 5 bases removed from V and 8 bases from J, the gap between germline ends came to 13 bases. Germline V CDR1 and CDR2: LNHDA, SQIVND (reference sequence). The CDR3 consists of 13 residues. CDR3 region: CASSPYGTDIQYF. The CDR3 bases are TGTGCCAGTAGTCCATACGGGACGGACATTCAGTACTTC.

The chain employs TRBV7-9 and TRBJ2-3; D might be TRBD2 (6 bases). V lost 5 bases, J lost 6 bases, and 15 bases lay in between. The CDR3 has 14 amino acids. Germline V gene lookup returns CDR1 SEHNR and CDR2 FQNEAQ (reference sequence). The CDR3 bases are TGTGCCAGCAGCCCCCCCACTAGCTTGGATACGCAGTATTTT. It is translated as CASSPPTSLDTQYF.

This clonotype was counted ten times or more. The chain links TRBV20-1 to TRBJ1-6, with D hard to call. CDR1 is DFQATT, CDR2 SNEGSKA, per germline (reference sequence). Trimming removed 6 bases at V and 7 bases at J, with 16 bases between. The CDR3 is made up of 14 amino acids. The chain's CDR3 is CSALAALKNSPLHF. The CDR3 bases are TGCAGTGCGCTAGCGGCCCTGAAAAATTCACCCCTCCACTTT.

This clonotype came up many times. V and J are TRBV4-1 and TRBJ2-3; TRBD2 agrees at 8 bases. This CDR3 has 17 amino acids. V lost 1 base, J lost 0 bases, and 6 bases stayed unmatched. Germline loops: CDR1 MGHRA, CDR2 YSYEKL. This chain's CDR3 is CASSQGGLAGSTDTQYF. DNA for the CDR3: TGCGCCAGCAGCCAAGGGGGATTAGCGGGGAGCACAGATACGCAGTATTTT.

This clonotype was picked up many times. The chain employs TRBV7-2 and TRBJ2-1, with 9 positions matching TRBD1. The CDR3 sequence is 16 residues long. The V gene's germline CDR1 is SGHTA and CDR2 FQGNSA. The ends lost 5 bases at V and 3 bases at J; junction bases unmatched: 8. CDR3 nucleotide sequence: TGTGCCAGCAGCGACCTAGGGACAGGGTACTACAATGAGCAGTTCTTC. Translating it yields CASSDLGTGYYNEQFF.

At least ten counts were recorded for this clonotype. The gene calls are TRBV5-4 and TRBJ2-5; TRBD2 might be the D (6 bases). CDR1 is SGHNT and CDR2 is YYREEE in the germline V gene (reference sequence). The CDR3 runs to 13 residues. Trimming took 3 bases from V and 4 from J, leaving 10 bases between them. The chain's CDR3 is CASSSGTSETQYF. The CDR3 DNA reads as TGTGCCAGCAGCTCCGGGACTTCAGAGACCCAGTACTTC.

The sample holds a few counts of this clonotype. The chain carries TRBV12-3 or TRBV12-4 and TRBJ2-6; tentatively, D is TRBD1 (6 bases). V shed 3 bases and J shed 0 bases, with 12 bases lying between them. This CDR3 region has 17 residues. In DNA, the CDR3 is TGTGCCAGCAGTTTGGACCTGGGGGCCTCTGGGGCCAACGTCCTGACTTTC. Amino acids: CASSLDLGASGANVLTF.

This clonotype was detected a few times. The chain joins TRBV4-3 to TRBJ1-5; 8 bases fit TRBD1. Germline CDR1 and CDR2: LGHNA and YSLEER. CDR3 length: 18 amino acids. Trimming removed 4 bases from V and 2 bases from J; junction bases left unmatched: 13. The CDR3 DNA is TGCGCCAGCAGCCTGAGTTGGGGCCCGGACAGGGGCAATCAGCCCCAGCATTTT. This gives the protein CASSLSWGPDRGNQPQHF.

Of note for this clonotype: One base away lies a much larger clone, so this may be a sequencing read error. V and J are TRBV29-1 and TRBJ2-1; D is undetermined. The V gene lost 3 bases and the J gene lost 6 bases, with 12 bases spanning the gap. Germline values: CDR1 SQVTM, CDR2 ANQGSEA. This CDR3 has 13 residues. As DNA, the CDR3 is TGCAGCGTTGATCCGAATCGATGCAATGAGCAGTTCTTC. Translated: CSVDPNRCNEQFF.

This clonotype appeared many times. This chain uses TRBV7-8 with TRBJ2-4; TRBD1 matches 7 bases. There are 14 residues in the CDR3. Germline trimming cut 5 bases from V and 9 bases from J; bases unmatched to any gene: 10. CDR1 is SGHVS and CDR2 is FQNEAQ in the germline V gene. CDR3 bases: TGTGCCAGCAGCGTCGACAGGGTTGGTAGCATTCAGTACTTC. Translated, it gives CASSVDRVGSIQYF.

This clonotype was detected ten times or more. V usage is TRBV6-2 or TRBV6-3 and J usage is TRBJ1-1; D unclear. The germline V and J ends were trimmed by 2 bases and 0 bases, with 19 bases remaining between them. CDR1 and CDR2 from the germline V gene are MNHEY and SVGEGT. This CDR3 spans 18 amino acids. The CDR3 sequence: CASSYPRPGNGVNTEAFF. CDR3 DNA sequence: TGTGCCAGCAGTTACCCGCGACCCGGAAATGGAGTGAACACTGAAGCTTTCTTT.

The chain links TRBV5-1 to TRBJ2-2, with TRBD2 as a possible D gene (6 bases). The CDR3 totals 14 residues. Germline assignment: CDR1 SGHRS and CDR2 YFSETQ. Trimming cost V 4 bases and J 6 bases, with 13 bases left between them. In DNA form, the CDR3 reads TGCGCCAGCAGCCATGGAGGGAGGTCCGGGGAGCTGTTTTTT. Protein product: CASSHGGRSGELFF.

The gene calls are TRBV20-1 and TRBJ2-7; 7 bases match TRBD2. Germline V gene data show CDR1 as DFQATT and CDR2 as SNEGSKA (reference sequence). The CDR3 is made up of 12 amino acids. CDR3 amino acids: CIPMGGTYEQYV. Here the CDR3 DNA reads TGCATTCCCATGGGGGGGACCTACGAGCAGTACGTC.

This clonotype turned up a few times. The chain couples TRBV7-2 to TRBJ1-5; D ambiguous. The V end lost 7 bases, the J end lost 6 bases, and 16 bases lay between the germline ends. Germline V CDR1 and CDR2: SGHTA, FQGNSA. The CDR3 runs to 14 residues. CDR3 sequence reads: CASNLDPSSQPQHF. Here the CDR3 DNA reads TGTGCCAGCAACTTGGACCCCTCCAGTCAGCCCCAGCATTTT.

This clonotype has just a few counts. V is TRBV7-2 and J is TRBJ2-5; 8 bases map to TRBD2. There are 16 residues in the CDR3. Germline CDR1 and CDR2: SGHTA and FQGNSA. J was trimmed by 1 base and V by 5 bases; bases with no gene match: 9. CDR3 DNA: TGTGCCAGCAGCCCTTTCGCAGCGGGGGCCCAAGAGACCCAGTACTTC. It is translated as CASSPFAAGAQETQYF.

This clonotype was seen ten or more times. The chain uses TRBV12-3 or TRBV12-4 and TRBJ1-4; 7 nucleotides agree with TRBD1. Unmatched junction bases numbered 5, after V lost 3 bases and J lost 7 bases. This CDR3 is 14 amino acids long. CDR3 DNA: TGTGCCAGCAGTTTTCAGGGGGGCGGTGAAAAACTGTTTTTT. Residues: CASSFQGGGEKLFF.